This T cell receptor (beta chain) was recovered during a study of Tregs in tolerant kidney transplant recipients (dated by TCRdb to about 2019). Broadly, across the study: The study used TCRbeta sequencing to identify donor-specific regulatory T cells before combined kidney and bone marrow transplantation, then tracked those cells after transplant. TCRbeta repertoire sequencing was used in a few healthy controls to compare several methods for expanding Tregs specific for an allogeneic donor. Findings and caveats that apply to the study as a whole: The most biologically relevant and donor-specific TCRbeta repertoire appeared to be identified by expanding Tregs with activated donor B cells. Biological reproducibility was not directly assessed, although technical replication error appeared to be minimal. The study was constrained by small patient numbers, and validation of the findings is required in larger populations and under other immunosuppression protocols.

Notes on this clone: Its antigen is still unknown. The junction and the germline gene differ at one end; a read error may be behind it.

Thawed PBMCs were FACS-sorted into unstimulated Tregs (CD4+CD25+CD127-), CD4+ non-Tregs (CD4+CD25-), CD4 cells and CD8 cells. Healthy control blood came either as purchased buffy coats or from healthy volunteers. Healthy control blood was processed to PBMCs by Ficoll density gradient and cryopreserved, and patient PBMCs were collected before and after transplant. For TCRbeta CDR3 sequencing, genomic DNA was extracted from sorted cells using the QIAGEN DNeasy Blood and Tissue Kit. High-throughput TCRbeta CDR3 sequencing, which included PCR amplification with bias correction and internal controls, was done commercially through immunoSEQ. Regarding the original processing steps: Unique productive TCRbeta sequences were defined by CDR3 nucleotide sequence when primers matched and otherwise by CDR3 amino acid sequence together with Vbeta and Jbeta genes. To correct for sorting error, sequences found in more than one sorted population at a frequency ratio of 2:1 or less were discarded, and the remaining shared sequences were assigned to the population with the higher frequency. A sequence was defined as donor-reactive if the sequence was expanded at least 5-fold in CFSE-low cells compared with unstimulated cells and had a frequency of at least 0.01% in CFSE-low cells. Jensen-Shannon divergence, calculated on the top 100 TCRbeta sequences ranked by frequency, was used to quantify repertoire divergence. When a sample had multiple sequencing runs, each run was corrected for sorting error separately and the runs were then pooled. TCRdb took this table from immuneACCESS and kept in-frame rearrangements with V and J called. Such tables lack part of the clones; where checked against another copy, unresolved V genes explain under half of the gap, and the rest is unexplained. V and J calls and clone size are copied from that table; D and trimming were computed from the DNA. Here the sample has about 240,000 clones; 80% to 85% occur a single time. Of the sample, around 0.61% falls within the top ten clones.

There are 14 amino acids in the CDR3, from cysteine to phenylalanine inclusive. Only CDR3 DNA remains: 42 bases, in frame from the first base. CDR1 SGHAT and CDR2 FQNNGV are derived from the germline V gene. Sequencing was done on a sample of CD4+ T cells from blood. The clonotype originates from a human donor in good health. The chain joins TRBV11-2 to TRBJ2-7; the junction holds 10 bases that match TRBD2. The nucleotide sequence reads as follows: TGTGCCAGCAGCTTAGAGGGTAGCGGGAGGCTTTTAGCCTTC. Its translation reads: CASSLEGSGRLLAF.